This passage covers 21 T cell receptor beta chains from one sample sequenced in a study of blood T cell repertoires in COVID-19. Clones were read by immunoSEQ multiplex PCR, and TCRdb kept only the in-frame ones, dropping some. The data show roughly 29,000 clones, with around 74% seen just once and more than 7.5% held by the top ten. The sample taken for sequencing was peripheral blood. The receptor source for this set is a woman in her seventies with active or convalescent COVID-19.

The chain is built from TRBV7-3 and TRBJ2-7; 9 bases are a match to TRBD1. Germline V CDR1 and CDR2: SGHTA, FQGTGA. CDR3 length: 13 residues. Trimming cost V 3 bases and J 4 bases; bases outside gene matches: 1. The CDR3 loop is CASSLTGGYEQYF. CDR3 DNA: TGTGCCAGCAGCTTGACAGGGGGTTACGAGCAGTACTTC. The full variable domain, rest sourced from reference TRBV7-3 and TRBJ2-7, is GAGVSQTPSNKVTEKGKYVELRCDPISGHTALYWYRQSLGQGPEFLIYFQGTGAADDSGLPNDRFFAVRPEGSVSTLKIQRTERGDSAVYLCASSLTGGYEQYFGPGTRLTVT.

The chain recombines TRBV19 with TRBJ2-5; 14 positions agree with TRBD2. Trimming at V came to 4 bases and at J to 3 bases, leaving 1 base not matched to a gene. CDR3 size: 15 residues. CDR1 is LNHDA, CDR2 SQIVND, per germline (reference sequence). CDR3 coding DNA: TGTGCCAGTAGTAGACTAGCGGGAGGGAAAGAGACCCAGTACTTC. It yields the protein CASSRLAGGKETQYF.

The J gene is TRBJ1-5, the V gene TRBV6-5; possible D gene TRBD1, 5 bases. The ends were cut back, 6 bases at V and 3 bases at J, with 12 bases in the middle. The CDR3 is made up of 14 amino acids. Germline CDR1 MNHEY, CDR2 SVGAGI. Written as DNA, the CDR3 is TGTGCCAGCAGAGCGGGACGGCTCAATCAGCCCCAGCATTTT. It translates to CASRAGRLNQPQHF.

The chain uses TRBV27 and TRBJ1-4, with D possibly being TRBD1 (5 bases). Germline values: CDR1 MNHEY, CDR2 SMNVEV (reference sequence). The CDR3 runs to 16 residues. Trimming took 6 bases from V and 3 from J, leaving 17 bases between them. CDR3 loop: CASRRQGGSANEKLFF. The CDR3 nucleotides are TGTGCCAGCAGGAGGCAGGGAGGCTCAGCTAATGAAAAACTGTTTTTT.

J is TRBJ2-7 and V is TRBV5-4, with TRBD1 matching 12 bases. The CDR3 sequence is 15 residues long. J was trimmed by 7 bases and V by 4 bases; bases with no gene match: 9. Germline V gene data show CDR1 as SGHNT and CDR2 as YYREEE (reference sequence). CDR3 region: CASSTAGTGGVEQYF. The DNA of the CDR3 is TGTGCCAGCAGCACCGCCGGGACAGGGGGCGTTGAGCAGTACTTC.

The chain has TRBV30 and TRBJ1-1; 9 bases are a match to TRBD1. The CDR3 covers 15 residues. Germline CDR1 and CDR2: GTSNPN and SVGIG (reference sequence). The V segment lost 0 bases and the J segment 3 bases; nucleotides outside the gene matches: 5. CDR3 DNA sequence: TGTGCCTGGAGTGTAGGACAGGGGAAGCACACTGAAGCTTTCTTT. Translated: CAWSVGQGKHTEAFF.

This chain joins TRBV14 and TRBJ1-2, with 8 bases lining up with TRBD1. The V and J ends lost 6 bases and 4 bases, in that order; junction bases with no gene match: 7. The CDR3 runs 14 residues. Germline V lookup: CDR1 SGHDN, CDR2 FVKESK. The CDR3 DNA reads TGTGCCAGCAGTGACAGGGGTGGCGCCTATGGCTACACCTTC. Residues: CASSDRGGAYGYTF.

This clone came up a few times. The J gene is TRBJ2-3, the V gene TRBV5-4; D may be TRBD2 (6 bases). The CDR3 runs to 15 residues. The germline CDR1 and CDR2 sequences are SGHNT and YYREEE (reference sequence). V gave up 0 bases and J gave up 3 bases, with 11 bases separating them. The CDR3 DNA is TGTGCCAGCAGCTTGGCGTTGCGGGAAACAGATACGCAGTATTTT. As protein: CASSLALRETDTQYF.

This clone has just a few counts. The genes are TRBV6-2 or TRBV6-3 and TRBJ2-7; 8 bases are shared with TRBD1. CDR3 size: 12 residues. V gave up 1 base and J gave up 12 bases; unmatched junction bases: 5. Germline V gene data show CDR1 as MNHEY and CDR2 as SVGEGT. CDR3 coding DNA: TGTGCCAGCAGTTACTTGGACAGGGCTCCGTACTTC. It translates to CASSYLDRAPYF.

This clone was detected only a few times. The chain couples TRBV10-3 to TRBJ2-6; D uncertain. This CDR3 has 14 amino acids. Trimming cost V 5 bases and J 0 bases, with 5 bases left between them. In germline, CDR1 is ENHRY, CDR2 SYGVKD. In DNA form, the CDR3 reads TGTGCCATCAGTCCGTTCTCTGGGGCCAACGTCCTGACTTTC. This gives the protein CAISPFSGANVLTF.

This clone was counted a few times. The rearrangement uses TRBV6-1 and TRBJ1-5; 8 nucleotides align to TRBD1. Germline V gene data show CDR1 as MNHNS and CDR2 as SASEGT. The CDR3 extends over 15 amino acids. The junction had 9 bases not matched to a gene; V was cut back by 2 bases and J by 9 bases. The CDR3 DNA reads TGTGCCAGCAGTGAACAGGGACAGGCTCCCCTGCCCCAGCATTTT. Protein: CASSEQGQAPLPQHF.

The chain is built from TRBV13 and TRBJ1-1; 7 positions agree with TRBD1. V shed 5 bases and J 2 bases; nucleotides not matched to a gene: 5. Germline loops: CDR1 PRHDT, CDR2 FYEKMQ (reference sequence). The CDR3 loop spans 14 amino acids. CDR3 sequence (DNA): TGTGCCAGCAGCGGGGGACAGAGAAACACTGAAGCTTTCTTT. Translating it yields CASSGGQRNTEAFF. The full variable domain, rest sourced from reference TRBV13 and TRBJ1-1, is AAGVIQSPRHLIKEKRETATLKCYPIPRHDTVYWYQQGPGQDPQFLISFYEKMQSDKGSIPDRFSAQQFSDYHSELNMSSLELGDSALYFCASSGGQRNTEAFFGQGTRLTVV.

V is TRBV7-9 and J is TRBJ2-2, with 7 bases lining up with TRBD2. This CDR3 contains 15 residues. V gave up 2 bases and J gave up 1 base; unmatched junction bases: 1. The germline CDR1 and CDR2 sequences are SEHNR and FQNEAQ (reference sequence). CDR3 bases: TGTGCCAGCAGCTTAAAGCGGGAGAACACCGGGGAGCTGTTTTTT. Translating gives CASSLKRENTGELFF.

The rearrangement uses TRBV28 and TRBJ1-1, with D tentatively TRBD1 (5 bases). Trimming removed 6 bases from V and 6 bases from J, with 14 bases in between. The CDR3 consists of 13 residues. Germline-derived CDR1 and CDR2 are MDHEN and SYDVKM. For the CDR3, the DNA is TGTGCCAGCAGCAATGGGGGGTGGTCTGAAGCTTTCTTT. Translating gives CASSNGGWSEAFF.

The chain uses TRBV3-1 (or the pseudogene TRBV3-2) and TRBJ1-2; 11 bases agree with TRBD1. The CDR3 extends over 15 amino acids. After removal of 4 bases from V and 8 bases from J, the junction contained 9 bases not matched to a gene. CDR1 LGHDT and CDR2 YNNKEL come from the germline V gene (reference sequence). In nucleotides, the CDR3 is TGTGCCAGCAGCCTCTCACGGACAGGGGGCGCCGGCTACACCTTC. Protein product: CASSLSRTGGAGYTF.

This clone was seen more than once but under ten times. The V call is TRBV12-3 or TRBV12-4, the J call TRBJ2-5, with 7 bases matching TRBD1. Losses at the gene ends were 6 bases for V and 10 bases for J; bases not matched to a gene: 8. The CDR3 totals 12 residues. The CDR3 reads CASSLGQAIQYF. In DNA form, the CDR3 reads TGTGCCAGCAGCCTCGGACAGGCGATCCAGTACTTC.

This sequence joins TRBV24-1 and TRBJ2-5, with 8 bases lining up with TRBD2. J gave up 4 bases and V 8 bases, and 11 bases lay outside the gene matches. The CDR3 contains 15 residues. Germline V gives CDR1 KGHDR, CDR2 SFDVKD. The CDR3 loop is CATNCAGGPAETQYF. CDR3 sequence (DNA): TGTGCCACCAACTGTGCGGGGGGCCCCGCAGAGACCCAGTACTTC.

This chain connects TRBV19 to TRBJ1-4, with no clear D. This CDR3 region has 15 residues. The germline V gene encodes CDR1 LNHDA and CDR2 SQIVND (reference sequence). V was pared by 0 bases and J by 3 bases, with 8 bases between. The CDR3 coding sequence is TGTGCCAGTAGTATAGATCTGAGCGCTAATGAAAAACTGTTTTTT. Amino acid sequence: CASSIDLSANEKLFF. The full variable domain, rest sourced from reference TRBV19 and TRBJ1-4, is DGGITQSPKYLFRKEGQNVTLSCEQNLNHDAMYWYRQDPGQGLRLIYYSQIVNDFQKGDIAEGYSVSREKKESFPLTVTSAQKNPTAFYLCASSIDLSANEKLFFGSGTQLSVL.

The V gene is TRBV2, the J gene TRBJ1-2; tentative D call: TRBD1 (6 bases). CDR1 is SNHLY and CDR2 is FYNNEI in the germline V gene. V gave up 5 bases and J gave up 2 bases, with 12 bases separating them. CDR3 length equals 14 residues. The chain's CDR3 is CASSLDSRNYGYTF. Written as DNA, the CDR3 is TGTGCCAGCAGTTTGGACAGCAGAAACTATGGCTACACCTTC.

The chain uses TRBV19 and TRBJ2-5; a possible D gene is TRBD1 (6 bases). V was clipped by 4 bases and J by 2 bases, with 11 bases between them. The V gene's germline CDR1 is LNHDA and CDR2 SQIVND (reference sequence). CDR3 length equals 14 residues. CDR3 coding DNA: TGTGCCAGTAGTACTCGGACAGCTCAAGAGACCCAGTACTTC. This sequence encodes CASSTRTAQETQYF.

The V gene is TRBV7-3, the J gene TRBJ2-3, with D tentatively TRBD2 (7 bases). Between the trimmed V and J ends, which lost 3 bases and 2 bases, there was a span of 12 bases. Germline V CDR1 and CDR2: SGHTA, FQGTGA. The CDR3 contains 15 residues. CDR3 loop: CASSFWGGPTDTQYF. As DNA, the CDR3 is TGTGCCAGCAGCTTTTGGGGGGGCCCCACAGATACGCAGTATTTT.